Following are 21 T cell receptor beta chains from one sample sequenced in a study of vaccination effects on CD4 cells after COVID-19. Their target antigens are unknown. Following an approximately ten-day culture, CD4+ T cells were purified. The assay was immunoSEQ multiplex PCR, and TCRdb's table has in-frame clones only and misses some. This sample has about 39,000 clones, with roughly 82% found just once. Material: CD4+ T cells from PBMCs cultured without peptide, obtained before COVID-19 vaccination. Source of these receptors: a human donor who received a COVID-19 vaccine.

The V and J genes are TRBV18 and TRBJ2-1; 14 bases line up with TRBD2. Germline CDR1 KGHSH, CDR2 LQKENI. The CDR3 consists of 15 residues. J gave up 4 bases and V 6 bases, and 2 bases lay outside the gene matches. Here the CDR3 DNA reads TGTGCCAGCTCGGGGACTAGCGGGAGATACAATGAGCAGTTCTTC. Translated, it gives CASSGTSGRYNEQFF.

The CDR3 region is CASSSHLAGGTDTQYF. CDR3 nucleotides: TGTGCCAGCAGCTCACACCTAGCGGGGGGCACAGATACGCAGTATTTT. This chain connects TRBV27 to TRBJ2-3, with 10 bases identical to TRBD2. The CDR3 length is 16 residues. Germline loops: CDR1 MNHEY, CDR2 SMNVEV (reference sequence). V shed 6 bases and J 1 base; nucleotides not matched to a gene: 7.

This CDR3 reads CASSWTGTTNEKLFF. The CDR3 nucleotides read TGTGCCAGCAGCTGGACAGGAACAACTAATGAAAAACTGTTTTTT. V and J are TRBV7-2 and TRBJ1-4; 7 bases are shared with TRBD1. The germline V gene encodes CDR1 SGHTA and CDR2 FQGNSA. This CDR3 has 15 residues. J gave up 0 bases and V 4 bases, and 2 bases lay outside the gene matches.

The V gene is TRBV15, the J gene TRBJ1-5, with D unresolved. This CDR3 has 13 residues. Between the trimmed V and J ends, which lost 0 bases and 10 bases, there was a span of 10 bases. From germline, CDR1 is LNHNV and CDR2 YYDKDF (reference sequence). This CDR3 is CATSRDRADPQHF. CDR3 nucleotide sequence: TGTGCCACCAGCAGAGATCGGGCCGATCCCCAGCATTTT.

This clone was counted a single time. The V and J genes are TRBV5-1 and TRBJ1-4, with D hard to call. Germline lookup yields CDR1 SGHRS and CDR2 YFSETQ. Trimming took off 2 bases at V and 3 bases at J, with 8 bases between the two ends. The CDR3 runs to 14 residues. The CDR3 is CASSLNGPNEKLFF. DNA for the CDR3: TGCGCCAGCAGCTTAAACGGGCCTAATGAAAAACTGTTTTTT.

This clone was seen only a few times. The V and J genes are TRBV2 and TRBJ2-7; 10 bases agree with TRBD1. Germline V gene sequence: CDR1 SNHLY, CDR2 FYNNEI. This CDR3 contains 13 residues. The J segment lost 6 bases and the V segment lost 6 bases, leaving 5 bases of the junction unmatched. The DNA for the CDR3 is TGTGCCAGCAGGGACAGGGGGTCAGGCGAGCAGTACGTC. Residues: CASRDRGSGEQYV.

The J gene is TRBJ1-3, the V gene TRBV5-1; perhaps TRBD1 as D (5 bases). Trimming pared 0 bases from V and 0 bases from J, leaving 10 bases between. CDR1 and CDR2 (germline): SGHRS, YFSETQ. The CDR3 is 16 residues long. Written as DNA, the CDR3 is TGCGCCAGCAGCTTGGGAGGGACGGACTCTGGAAACACCATATATTTT. This translates into CASSLGGTDSGNTIYF.

The chain joins TRBV3-1 (or the pseudogene TRBV3-2) to TRBJ1-4; 10 bases are a match to TRBD1. Germline CDR1 and CDR2: LGHDT and YNNKEL (reference sequence). This CDR3 region has 18 residues. V lost 2 bases and J lost 3; bases outside the gene matches: 9. The DNA of the CDR3 is TGTGCCAGCAGCCAATCTTGGGACAGGGGTTTGCCTAATGAAAAACTGTTTTTT. Protein: CASSQSWDRGLPNEKLFF.

The CDR3 nucleotides are TGTGCCAGCACCCCCATGGGATCTGGGGCCAACGTCCTGACTTTC. It specifies CASTPMGSGANVLTF. The chain has TRBV9 and TRBJ2-6, with D hard to call. V lost 6 bases and J lost 1, with 11 bases in between. Germline values: CDR1 SGDLS, CDR2 YYNGEE. CDR3 size: 15 residues.

The rearrangement joins TRBV9 to TRBJ2-5; maybe TRBD2 (6 bases). CDR1 and CDR2 from the germline V gene are SGDLS and YYNGEE. The CDR3 consists of 13 residues. V gave up 4 bases and J gave up 4 bases, with 11 bases separating them. CDR3 loop: CASSSPGLETQYF. Written as DNA, the CDR3 is TGTGCCAGCAGCTCTCCGGGACTAGAGACCCAGTACTTC.

The V gene is TRBV2, the J gene TRBJ2-4; D call uncertain. Between the trimmed V and J ends, which lost 0 bases and 0 bases, there was a span of 9 bases. The CDR3 is 16 residues long. Germline CDR1 is SNHLY and CDR2 is FYNNEI. CDR3 in DNA: TGTGCCAGCAGTGAAGCACGGGTTCTAGCCAAAAACATTCAGTACTTC. Protein: CASSEARVLAKNIQYF.

This sequence joins TRBV6-5 and TRBJ2-1; TRBD2 matches at 8 bases. V was pared by 7 bases and J by 8 bases, with 7 bases of the junction left unmatched. CDR1 and CDR2 from the germline V gene are MNHEY and SVGAGI. This CDR3 contains 13 residues. The CDR3 bases are TGTGCCAGCAAAAACGGGGGGGCCGATGAGCAGTTCTTC. This encodes CASKNGGADEQFF.

This clone was observed a single time. This chain connects TRBV28 to TRBJ1-3; D might be TRBD1 (6 bases). Trimming took off 4 bases at V and 4 bases at J, with 14 bases between the two ends. CDR3 length: 15 amino acids. Per the germline V gene, CDR1 is MDHEN and CDR2 is SYDVKM. The CDR3 reads CASSSQSRGGNTIYF. DNA of the CDR3: TGTGCCAGCAGTTCTCAGAGCAGGGGAGGAAACACCATATATTTT.

This chain joins TRBV6-5 and TRBJ1-4; D may be TRBD1 (6 bases). Per the germline V gene, CDR1 is MNHEY and CDR2 is SVGAGI. This CDR3 region has 13 residues. V lost 4 bases and J 8 bases, leaving 11 bases between the germline ends. The CDR3 sequence: CASSFQGREKLFF. In DNA, the CDR3 is TGTGCCAGCAGTTTTCAGGGGAGGGAAAAACTGTTTTTT.

The CDR3 DNA reads TGTGCCAGCAGTGATTATTCACCCCTCCACTTT. This translates into CASSDYSPLHF. The genes are TRBV6-1 and TRBJ1-6; D is unclear. Germline CDR1 and CDR2: MNHNS and SASEGT. V lost 3 bases and J 8 bases, leaving 2 bases between the germline ends. The CDR3 consists of 11 residues.

V and J are TRBV19 and TRBJ1-4; the D gene is possibly TRBD1 (5 bases). Germline CDR1 LNHDA, CDR2 SQIVND (reference sequence). Trimming took off 5 bases at V and 1 base at J, with 11 bases between the two ends. CDR3 length: 15 amino acids. CDR3: CASSRPQGTNEKLFF. The DNA for the CDR3 is TGTGCCAGTAGTCGTCCTCAGGGAACTAATGAAAAACTGTTTTTT. The full variable domain, in which reference TRBV19 and TRBJ1-4 provide the parts outside the CDR3, is DGGITQSPKYLFRKEGQNVTLSCEQNLNHDAMYWYRQDPGQGLRLIYYSQIVNDFQKGDIAEGYSVSREKKESFPLTVTSAQKNPTAFYLCASSRPQGTNEKLFFGSGTQLSVL.

This clone showed up just a few times. The chain is built from TRBV20-1 and TRBJ1-2, with D unclear. CDR1 is DFQATT and CDR2 is SNEGSKA in the germline V gene (reference sequence). This CDR3 comprises 10 residues. Trimming left V 2 bases short and J 2 bases short, with 0 bases between. CDR3 region: CSARNYGYTF. CDR3 bases: TGCAGTGCTAGAAACTATGGCTACACCTTC.

The rearrangement links TRBV19 to TRBJ1-5; 9 bases align to TRBD1. From germline, CDR1 is LNHDA and CDR2 SQIVND (reference sequence). The CDR3 is 15 residues long. Trimming took 7 bases from V and 7 from J; bases not matched to a gene: 11. The CDR3 is CASMVGQGRIQPQHF. The DNA for the CDR3 is TGTGCCAGTATGGTGGGACAGGGACGAATCCAGCCCCAGCATTTT.

V gene TRBV5-1 combines with J gene TRBJ2-5; no firm D call. Trimming removed 2 bases from V and 1 base from J, with 6 bases in between. The CDR3 totals 13 residues. CDR1 is SGHRS and CDR2 is YFSETQ in the germline V gene. The CDR3 here is CASSFGGQETQYF. In nucleotides, the CDR3 is TGCGCCAGCAGCTTTGGCGGCCAAGAGACCCAGTACTTC. Full variable domain (outside the CDR3, taken from reference TRBV5-1 and TRBJ2-5): KAGVTQTPRYLIKTRGQQVTLSCSPISGHRSVSWYQQTPGQGLQFLFEYFSETQRNKGNFPGRFSGRQFSNSRSEMNVSTLELGDSALYLCASSFGGQETQYFGPGTRLLVL.

In its sample, this clone was seen a few times. The chain joins TRBV18 to TRBJ1-1; 7 positions match TRBD1. Trimming at V came to 4 bases and at J to 2 bases, leaving 13 bases not matched to a gene. Germline assignment: CDR1 KGHSH and CDR2 LQKENI. The CDR3 is made up of 17 amino acids. For the CDR3, the DNA is TGTGCCAGCTCACGCAACGCGGGGACAGCCGATAACACTGAAGCTTTCTTT. It translates to CASSRNAGTADNTEAFF.

This clone came up a few times. The gene calls are TRBV29-1 and TRBJ1-2; D possibly corresponds to TRBD1 (6 bases). This CDR3 region has 11 residues. Deletions cut 3 bases from V and 8 bases from J, with 10 bases between. In germline, CDR1 is SQVTM, CDR2 ANQGSEA. Here the CDR3 reads CSVDLTGGYTF. CDR3 in DNA: TGCAGCGTTGACCTGACAGGCGGCTACACCTTC.